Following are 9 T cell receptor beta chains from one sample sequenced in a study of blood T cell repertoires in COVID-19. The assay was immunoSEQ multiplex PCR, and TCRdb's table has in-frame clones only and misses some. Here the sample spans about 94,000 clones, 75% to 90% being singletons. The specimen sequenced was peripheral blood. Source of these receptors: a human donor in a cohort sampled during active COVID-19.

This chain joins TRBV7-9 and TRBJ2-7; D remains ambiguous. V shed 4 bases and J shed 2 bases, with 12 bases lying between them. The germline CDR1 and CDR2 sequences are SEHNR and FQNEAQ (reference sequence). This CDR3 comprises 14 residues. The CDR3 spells CASSSMTPPYEQYF. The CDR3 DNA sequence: TGTGCCAGCAGCTCCATGACTCCGCCCTACGAGCAGTACTTC.

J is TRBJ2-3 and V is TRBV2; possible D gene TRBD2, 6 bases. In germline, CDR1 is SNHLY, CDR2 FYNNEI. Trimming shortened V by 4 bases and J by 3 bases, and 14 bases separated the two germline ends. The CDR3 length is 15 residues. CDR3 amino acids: CASSGIGGETDTQYF. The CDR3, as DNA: TGTGCCAGCAGTGGGATCGGGGGAGAAACAGATACGCAGTATTTT.

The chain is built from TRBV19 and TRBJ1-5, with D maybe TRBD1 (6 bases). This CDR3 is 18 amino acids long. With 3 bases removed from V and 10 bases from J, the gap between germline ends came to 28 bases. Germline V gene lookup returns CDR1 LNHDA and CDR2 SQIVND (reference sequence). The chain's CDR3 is CASSILPRVQGSRPPQHF. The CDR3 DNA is TGTGCCAGTAGTATCCTCCCCCGTGTACAGGGTTCGAGACCACCCCAGCATTTT. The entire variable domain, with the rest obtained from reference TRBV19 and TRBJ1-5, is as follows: DGGITQSPKYLFRKEGQNVTLSCEQNLNHDAMYWYRQDPGQGLRLIYYSQIVNDFQKGDIAEGYSVSREKKESFPLTVTSAQKNPTAFYLCASSILPRVQGSRPPQHFGDGTRLSIL.

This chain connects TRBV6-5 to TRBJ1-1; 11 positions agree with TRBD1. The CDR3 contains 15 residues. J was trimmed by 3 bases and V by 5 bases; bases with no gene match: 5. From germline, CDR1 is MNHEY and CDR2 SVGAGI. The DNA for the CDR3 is TGTGCCAGCAGTCTGGGGGACAGGGGGGACACTGAAGCTTTCTTT. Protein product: CASSLGDRGDTEAFF.

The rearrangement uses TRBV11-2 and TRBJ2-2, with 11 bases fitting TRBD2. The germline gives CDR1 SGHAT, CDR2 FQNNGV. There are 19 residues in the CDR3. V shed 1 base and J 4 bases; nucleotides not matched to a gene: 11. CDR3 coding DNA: TGTGCCAGCAGCTTAGGGTTATTAGCGGGAGGGGGCCCCACCGGGGAGCTGTTTTTT. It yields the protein CASSLGLLAGGGPTGELFF.

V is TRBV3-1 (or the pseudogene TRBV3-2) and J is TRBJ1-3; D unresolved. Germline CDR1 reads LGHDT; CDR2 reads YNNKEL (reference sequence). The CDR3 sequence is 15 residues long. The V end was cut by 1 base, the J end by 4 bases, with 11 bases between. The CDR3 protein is CASSQGGAGGNTIYF. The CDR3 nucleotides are TGTGCCAGCAGCCAAGGAGGCGCCGGGGGAAACACCATATATTTT.

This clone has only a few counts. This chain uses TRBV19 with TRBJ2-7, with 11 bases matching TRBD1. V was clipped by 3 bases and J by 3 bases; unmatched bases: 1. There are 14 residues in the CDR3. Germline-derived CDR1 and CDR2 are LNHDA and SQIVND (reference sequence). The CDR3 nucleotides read TGTGCCAGTAGTATGGGGACAGGGGGCTACGAGCAGTACTTC. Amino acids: CASSMGTGGYEQYF.

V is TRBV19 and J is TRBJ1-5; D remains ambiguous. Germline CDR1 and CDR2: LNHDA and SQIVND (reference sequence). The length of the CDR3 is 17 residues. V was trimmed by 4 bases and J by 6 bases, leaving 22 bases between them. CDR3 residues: CASSNDPSGLASQPQHF. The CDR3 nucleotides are TGTGCCAGTAGTAATGACCCCTCCGGGTTGGCGAGTCAGCCCCAGCATTTT.

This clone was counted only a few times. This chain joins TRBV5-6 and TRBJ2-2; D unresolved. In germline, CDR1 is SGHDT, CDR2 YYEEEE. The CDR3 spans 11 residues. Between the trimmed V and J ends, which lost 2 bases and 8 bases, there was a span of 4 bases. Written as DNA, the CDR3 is TGTGCCAGCAGCTTTCGGGGGGAGCTGTTTTTT. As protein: CASSFRGELFF.